One and the same sample provided the 28 T cell receptor beta chains below, sequenced in a study of CD8+ T cells in alopecia areata. Treatment of the sample: oral pan-JAK inhibitor, 5-10 mg twice daily. Isolated RNA was reverse transcribed into cDNA used as the sequencing template. Here immunoSEQ multiplex PCR was the method, and the copy in TCRdb shows in-frame clones only, minus some. This table holds 100,000 to 120,000 clones, roughly 56% found once. The sequencing here drew on CD4+ T cells sorted from blood, taken at week 24, from a patient treated with tofacitinib. The receptors derive from a human donor with alopecia areata.

This clone was seen only once. This sequence joins TRBV7-2 and TRBJ1-2, with D perhaps matching TRBD1 (6 bases). Germline loops: CDR1 SGHTA, CDR2 FQGNSA. V dropped 3 bases and J dropped 8 bases, with 10 bases sitting between them. CDR3 length: 12 residues. For the CDR3, the DNA is TGTGCCAGCAGCTTCGGACAGATCGGCTACACCTTC. Amino acid sequence: CASSFGQIGYTF.

The chain uses TRBV30 and TRBJ1-5, with D perhaps matching TRBD1 (6 bases). The length of the CDR3 is 13 residues. Trimming left V 4 bases short and J 3 bases short, with 10 bases between. Germline CDR1 GTSNPN, CDR2 SVGIG (reference sequence). The CDR3 loop reads CAWTRGDNQPQHF. CDR3 DNA sequence: TGTGCCTGGACTAGGGGGGACAATCAGCCCCAGCATTTT.

The chain recombines TRBV30 with TRBJ1-2, with 7 bases fitting TRBD1. The CDR3 consists of 12 residues. Germline V gene data show CDR1 as GTSNPN and CDR2 as SVGIG (reference sequence). V lost 2 bases to trimming and J lost 7 bases; unmatched junction nucleotides: 4. CDR3 nucleotides: TGTGCCTGGAGTTTAACAGGGGCTGGCTACACCTTC. Amino acids: CAWSLTGAGYTF.

Turning to this clone: This sample includes further DNA sequences coding for the same CDR3. The chain joins TRBV7-3 to TRBJ2-1; 13 bases match TRBD2. Germline V gene data show CDR1 as SGHTA and CDR2 as FQGTGA. The V segment lost 5 bases and the J segment 7 bases; nucleotides outside the gene matches: 5. The CDR3 is 15 amino acids. The CDR3 DNA reads TGTGCCAGCAGCCAAAGACTAGCGGGGGGAAATGAGCAGTTCTTC. Protein product: CASSQRLAGGNEQFF.

Only a few counts were recorded for this clone. The chain's CDR3 is CASSQGGRGRRGNTIYF. The DNA of the CDR3 is TGCGCCAGCAGCCAAGGCGGGAGGGGAAGGCGAGGAAACACCATATATTTT. The V and J genes are TRBV4-1 and TRBJ1-3, with D possibly matching TRBD1 (5 bases). The CDR3 has 17 amino acids. The V end was cut by 1 base, the J end by 4 bases, with 17 bases between. In germline, CDR1 is MGHRA, CDR2 YSYEKL.

The gene calls are TRBV12-1 and TRBJ2-7. TRBV12-1 is labeled a pseudogene. The CDR3 runs to 16 residues. As DNA, the CDR3 is TGTGCCAGCAGCCAGTCCTCGACGGACGGCGCCTACGAGCAGTACTTC. It translates to CASSQSSTDGAYEQYF.

The J gene is TRBJ2-7, the V gene TRBV25-1; D gene ambiguous. CDR1 and CDR2 from the germline V gene are MGHDK and SYGVNS. The CDR3 extends over 12 amino acids. V shed 1 base and J shed 4 bases, with 5 bases lying between them. CDR3 nucleotide sequence: TGTGCCAGCAGTGAATTTGGTTACGAGCAGTACTTC. Protein sequence: CASSEFGYEQYF.

This clone was detected once. The V call is TRBV12-5, the J call TRBJ1-5; 9 bases line up with TRBD1. The ends lost 1 base at V and 2 bases at J; junction bases unmatched: 12. Germline values: CDR1 LGHNT, CDR2 FRNRAP. The CDR3 consists of 19 residues. The CDR3 DNA reads as TGTGCTAGTGGTTTGGGTAGGACAGGGGTTGTGGGAGGCAATCAGCCCCAGCATTTT. As protein: CASGLGRTGVVGGNQPQHF.

The genes are TRBV30 and TRBJ1-2; 7 bases fit TRBD1. Trimming cost V 2 bases and J 4 bases; bases outside gene matches: 4. The CDR3 spans 13 residues. CDR1 is GTSNPN and CDR2 is SVGIG in the germline V gene (reference sequence). CDR3 loop: CAWSTGTAYGYTF. Written as DNA, the CDR3 is TGTGCCTGGAGTACAGGGACAGCCTATGGCTACACCTTC.

In its sample, this clone was seen a few times. The chain employs TRBV27 and TRBJ1-2; D call uncertain. This CDR3 contains 15 residues. CDR1 is MNHEY, CDR2 SMNVEV, per germline (reference sequence). Between the trimmed V and J ends, which lost 2 bases and 7 bases, there was a span of 17 bases. The CDR3: CASSLRAKGAPGYTF. For the CDR3, the DNA is TGTGCCAGCAGTTTACGGGCAAAGGGAGCACCTGGCTACACCTTC.

This clone was seen a handful of times. The gene calls are TRBV29-1 and TRBJ2-5; D call uncertain. Germline V CDR1 and CDR2: SQVTM, ANQGSEA. V was cut by 3 bases and J by 5 bases, with 10 bases left in between. The CDR3 has 12 amino acids. This chain's CDR3 is CSVDWSWETQYF. In DNA form, the CDR3 reads TGCAGCGTTGACTGGTCCTGGGAGACCCAGTACTTC.

The chain couples TRBV2 to TRBJ2-7; D is ambiguous. Trimming took 7 bases from V and 5 from J, leaving 15 bases between them. This CDR3 is 13 amino acids long. The germline gives CDR1 SNHLY, CDR2 FYNNEI. In nucleotides, the CDR3 is TGTGCCAGCACAAAGAAGGTTGGGAACGAGCAGTACTTC. As protein: CASTKKVGNEQYF. The entire variable domain, with the rest obtained from reference TRBV2 and TRBJ2-7, is as follows: EPEVTQTPSHQVTQMGQEVILRCVPISNHLYFYWYRQILGQKVEFLVSFYNNEISEKSEIFDDQFSVERPDGSNFTLKIRSTKLEDSAMYFCASTKKVGNEQYFGPGTRLTVT.

The CDR3 DNA reads TGCGCCAGCAGCTCCGGACAGGGCCAAGAGACCCAGTACTTC. It encodes CASSSGQGQETQYF. The V gene is TRBV5-1, the J gene TRBJ2-5; 8 bases are a match to TRBD1. The germline V gene has CDR1 SGHRS and CDR2 YFSETQ. The CDR3 is made up of 14 amino acids. J was trimmed by 1 base and V by 3 bases; bases with no gene match: 2.

The V call is TRBV5-1, the J call TRBJ1-2, with D unresolved. Per germline, CDR1 SGHRS and CDR2 YFSETQ. The CDR3 has 12 amino acids. Trimming left V 3 bases short and J 8 bases short, with 11 bases between. CDR3 loop: CASSSEGNGYTF. The CDR3 nucleotides read TGCGCCAGCAGCTCGGAGGGTAACGGCTACACCTTC.

This chain joins TRBV10-3 and TRBJ2-5, with 9 bases aligning to TRBD2. Trimming at V came to 6 bases and at J to 4 bases, leaving 12 bases not matched to a gene. Looked up from germline, CDR1 is ENHRY and CDR2 is SYGVKD. The CDR3 covers 16 residues. CDR3 protein: CAIRGETSGGGETQYF. The CDR3 DNA reads as TGTGCCATCAGGGGAGAGACTAGCGGAGGAGGAGAGACCCAGTACTTC.

V is TRBV29-1 and J is TRBJ2-6; no clear D. Between the trimmed V and J ends, which lost 7 bases and 0 bases, there was a span of 4 bases. CDR1 is SQVTM and CDR2 is ANQGSEA in the germline V gene. This CDR3 has 12 residues. DNA of the CDR3: TGCAGCGGTATCTCTGGGGCCAACGTCCTGACTTTC. Its translation is CSGISGANVLTF.

The chain uses TRBV29-1 and TRBJ1-2; D may be TRBD1 (5 bases). The CDR3 has 13 residues. Germline V gene data show CDR1 as SQVTM and CDR2 as ANQGSEA. Between the trimmed V and J ends, which lost 2 bases and 4 bases, there was a span of 11 bases. This chain's CDR3 is CSVESWGFYGYTF. The DNA for the CDR3 is TGCAGCGTTGAATCTTGGGGGTTCTATGGCTACACCTTC.

This clone was observed a few times. V usage is TRBV6-1 and J usage is TRBJ2-1; 11 nucleotides line up with TRBD1. This CDR3 has 14 amino acids. The junction had 6 bases not matched to a gene; V was cut back by 5 bases and J by 9 bases. Looked up from germline, CDR1 is MNHNS and CDR2 is SASEGT. The CDR3 DNA sequence: TGTGCCAGCAGTTCGGGACAGGGGGTAACTGAGCAGTTCTTC. Its protein product is CASSSGQGVTEQFF.

V is TRBV4-3 and J is TRBJ2-3; 7 bases are shared with TRBD2. Germline loops: CDR1 LGHNA, CDR2 YSLEER. Trimming cost V 5 bases and J 2 bases; bases outside gene matches: 7. The CDR3 contains 15 residues. CDR3 loop: CASSFRGGVTDTQYF. The DNA for the CDR3 is TGCGCCAGCAGCTTTCGGGGAGGGGTCACAGATACGCAGTATTTT.

V and J are TRBV6-5 and TRBJ1-3; no definite D call. From germline, CDR1 is MNHEY and CDR2 SVGAGI. The CDR3 is 13 amino acids. The V end lost 7 bases, the J end lost 0 bases, and 7 bases lay between the germline ends. The CDR3 is CASKEHSGNTIYF. CDR3 DNA sequence: TGTGCCAGCAAGGAGCACTCTGGAAACACCATATATTTT.

There are a few counts of this clone. The chain links TRBV29-1 to TRBJ2-3; D is ambiguous. The CDR3 has 14 amino acids. Germline V lookup: CDR1 SQVTM, CDR2 ANQGSEA. V was cut by 7 bases and J by 2 bases, with 16 bases left in between. This CDR3 reads CSAAIASDTDTQYF. CDR3 DNA: TGCAGCGCCGCTATAGCTTCTGACACAGATACGCAGTATTTT.

The chain combines TRBV29-1 with TRBJ2-5; TRBD2 agrees at 7 bases. There are 14 residues in the CDR3. Per germline, CDR1 SQVTM and CDR2 ANQGSEA. J gave up 4 bases and V 7 bases, and 12 bases lay outside the gene matches. The CDR3 loop is CSGSAGSGSETQYF. The DNA of the CDR3 is TGCAGCGGGTCAGCGGGGTCGGGGTCAGAGACCCAGTACTTC.

This sequence joins TRBV19 and TRBJ2-2; tentative D call: TRBD2 (6 bases). The CDR3 is made up of 15 amino acids. V lost 7 bases and J lost 0, with 12 bases in between. CDR1 LNHDA and CDR2 SQIVND come from the germline V gene (reference sequence). The CDR3 bases are TGTGCCAGTACCCTGGGAGGCTCGAACACCGGGGAGCTGTTTTTT. The encoded protein is CASTLGGSNTGELFF.

The V gene is TRBV30, the J gene TRBJ2-5; no clear D. Trimming pared 3 bases from V and 5 bases from J, leaving 16 bases between. This CDR3 region has 14 residues. Germline CDR1 and CDR2: GTSNPN and SVGIG (reference sequence). The CDR3 region is CAWRMDGPRETQYF. CDR3 bases: TGTGCCTGGAGGATGGACGGCCCAAGGGAGACCCAGTACTTC.

This chain uses TRBV27 with TRBJ2-7; the match to TRBD2 covers 8 bases. CDR3 length equals 14 residues. After removal of 2 bases from V and 5 bases from J, the junction contained 5 bases not matched to a gene. Germline-derived CDR1 and CDR2 are MNHEY and SMNVEV (reference sequence). In nucleotides, the CDR3 is TGTGCCAGCAGTTTACGGGGGGGTGGGGACGAGCAGTACTTC. Its protein product is CASSLRGGGDEQYF.

This sequence joins TRBV7-2 and TRBJ2-5; TRBD1 matches at 9 bases. CDR1 is SGHTA, CDR2 FQGNSA, per germline. This CDR3 comprises 16 residues. V shed 3 bases, J shed 4 bases, and the junction held 9 bases outside the gene matches. The CDR3 sequence: CASSFKTGGSGETQYF. The CDR3 DNA is TGTGCCAGCAGCTTTAAGACAGGGGGTAGTGGAGAGACCCAGTACTTC.

This clone has more than one count but fewer than ten. This chain connects TRBV5-1 to TRBJ2-1, with 12 positions matching TRBD2. Germline assignment: CDR1 SGHRS and CDR2 YFSETQ. The CDR3 contains 16 residues. V shed 0 bases and J 10 bases; nucleotides not matched to a gene: 8. The CDR3 reads CASSLDLAGGLVEQFF. CDR3 sequence (DNA): TGCGCCAGCAGCTTGGATCTAGCGGGGGGGCTAGTAGAGCAGTTCTTC.

V is TRBV30 and J is TRBJ2-3; tentative D call: TRBD1 (5 bases). Trimming cost V 2 bases and J 3 bases, with 9 bases left between them. The CDR3 consists of 13 residues. Germline V gene lookup returns CDR1 GTSNPN and CDR2 SVGIG (reference sequence). The CDR3 nucleotides read TGTGCCTGGAGTACCGCAGGGACAGATACGCAGTATTTT. The encoded protein is CAWSTAGTDTQYF.